Listed below are T cell receptor beta chains from one sample, sequenced in a study of blood T cell repertoires in COVID-19. Using immunoSEQ multiplex PCR, the repertoire was profiled, and TCRdb retains in-frame clones only, with some absent. The sample lists fewer than 65,000 clones, 65% to 80% occurring once. Sequencing used peripheral blood. The origin of the receptors is a man in his 70s with acute or convalescent COVID-19. The conserved cysteine and the conserved F or W are not part of the CDR3 here. The order of the fields is J gene, V gene, D gene, CDR3 protein. D genes are given only for firm matches.

j_gene: TRBJ1-3; v_gene: TRBV5-1; d_gene: -; CDR3aa: ARSPDSQSSGNTIY
j_gene: TRBJ2-3; v_gene: TRBV23-1; d_gene: TRBD2; CDR3aa: ASSQITTSGKRNCKGKRTDTQY
j_gene: TRBJ1-1; v_gene: TRBV6-5; d_gene: -; CDR3aa: ASRSEGTEAF
j_gene: TRBJ2-7; v_gene: TRBV3-1/TRBV3-2; d_gene: TRBD2; CDR3aa: ASSHISGGTYEQY
j_gene: TRBJ1-6; v_gene: TRBV28; d_gene: -; CDR3aa: ASSLITGNSPLH
j_gene: TRBJ1-5; v_gene: TRBV11-2; d_gene: -; CDR3aa: ASSSDRNQPQH
j_gene: TRBJ1-6; v_gene: TRBV30; d_gene: -; CDR3aa: AWSVPLQVNSPLH
j_gene: TRBJ1-1; v_gene: TRBV5-4; d_gene: -; CDR3aa: ASSLQENTEAF
j_gene: TRBJ2-7; v_gene: TRBV5-1; d_gene: -; CDR3aa: ASSHGGGEQY
j_gene: TRBJ2-2; v_gene: TRBV11-3; d_gene: TRBD1; CDR3aa: ASGQGGADTGELF
j_gene: TRBJ1-6; v_gene: TRBV28; d_gene: TRBD1; CDR3aa: ASSTGTGGWSPLH
j_gene: TRBJ2-1; v_gene: TRBV6-5; d_gene: -; CDR3aa: ATVGAEGGYNEQF
j_gene: TRBJ1-1; v_gene: TRBV19; d_gene: -; CDR3aa: ASTPRQEMNTEAF
j_gene: TRBJ1-3; v_gene: TRBV24-1; d_gene: TRBD1; CDR3aa: ATSDRQGNSGNTIY
j_gene: TRBJ2-3; v_gene: TRBV6-6; d_gene: TRBD1; CDR3aa: ASGKGQGSTDTQY
j_gene: TRBJ2-1; v_gene: TRBV11-3; d_gene: -; CDR3aa: ASAVATTGEQF
j_gene: TRBJ2-3; v_gene: TRBV7-9; d_gene: -; CDR3aa: ASSSRLSTDTQY
j_gene: TRBJ1-6; v_gene: TRBV6-6; d_gene: TRBD1; CDR3aa: ASSSSRGGRNSPLH
j_gene: TRBJ1-2; v_gene: TRBV6-1; d_gene: -; CDR3aa: ASSEGGLYGYT